A selection of T cell receptor beta chains follows, all from one sample in a study of molecular identifiers for immune sequencing clone quantification. Using its own MiXCR run on the PCR reads, TCRdb lists one record per CDR3 protein. The sample shows about 510,000 distinct CDR3 sequences, about 25% of them seen only once. The sample comprised naive CD8+ T cells from blood, with Jurkat cell RNA spiked in. The source of these receptors is a human donor in good health. Some libraries in this study had Jurkat cell RNA spiked in. Each CDR3 is given with its conserved first and last residue. The order of the fields is V gene, clone size, J gene, D gene, CDR3 DNA, CDR3 protein. D genes are given only for firm matches. Clone size is shown for a subset of rows, as once, few, many or a class of expanded clone.

TRBV7-6	many	TRBJ2-3	TRBD1	TGTGCCAGCAGCTTCGGACAGGGTGACGATACGCAGTATTTT	CASSFGQGDDTQYF
TRBV6-2/TRBV6-3	few	TRBJ1-4	-	TGTGCCAGCAGTTATCCCGGACAGTCGCGGCAACTGTTTTTT	CASSYPGQSRQLFF
TRBV11-2	few	TRBJ2-7	-	TGTGCCAGCAGCTATATCGGAGGGGGGTGGGCCTACGAGCAGTACTTC	CASSYIGGGWAYEQYF
TRBV2	many	TRBJ1-1	-	TGTGCCAGCAGTGAAACCCCTGCGGGGTATGCCACTGAAGCTTTCTTT	CASSETPAGYATEAFF
TRBV4-2	-	TRBJ2-2	TRBD2	TGTGCCAGCAGCCGAGAGGGGAGGGCCGCGAACACCGGGGAGCTGTTTTTT	CASSREGRAANTGELFF
TRBV12-3/TRBV12-4	few	TRBJ2-5	TRBD1	TGTGCCAGCACCTCCACTTCGGGCAGGGGGAAGACCCAGTACTTC	CASTSTSGRGKTQYF
TRBV7-9	-	TRBJ2-1	TRBD2	TGTGCCAGCAGCTCCCCCCCAGAAGGGACTAGAAATTACAATGAGCAGTTCTTC	CASSSPPEGTRNYNEQFF
TRBV20-1	-	TRBJ1-1	TRBD1	TGCAGTGCTAGCCCGACAGGGGAAATTTTAACTGAAGCTTTCTTT	CSASPTGEILTEAFF
TRBV20-1	many	TRBJ2-7	-	TGCAGTGCTAGATCAGGTGTCTCCTACGAGCAGTACTTC	CSARSGVSYEQYF
TRBV27	few	TRBJ1-6	-	TGTGCCAGCAGTTCCAACGACTATAATTCACCCCTCCACTTT	CASSSNDYNSPLHF
TRBV10-3	-	TRBJ1-1	-	TGTGCCATCAGTGAGTTTCAGAACACTGAAGCTTTCTTT	CAISEFQNTEAFF
TRBV30	-	TRBJ2-5	TRBD1	TGTGCCTGGAGTGTACTAGGACAGGGGATGGAGACCCAGTACTTC	CAWSVLGQGMETQYF
TRBV20-1	few	TRBJ2-4	TRBD2	TGCAGTGCTAGGGAAGCGGGGGAGCTAGCCAAAAACATTCAGTACTTC	CSAREAGELAKNIQYF
TRBV5-6	few	TRBJ1-1	-	TGTGCCAGCAGCTTGATAGGCAAGTCTGAAGCTTTCTTT	CASSLIGKSEAFF
TRBV27	few	TRBJ2-7	TRBD2	TGTGCCAGCAGACTCCGGGGAGGGAGCTCCTACGAGCAGTACTTC	CASRLRGGSSYEQYF
TRBV27	-	TRBJ2-2	-	TGTGCCAGCAGTCCGGGACGGGGGATTAGAACCGGGGAGCTGTTTTTT	CASSPGRGIRTGELFF
TRBV6-5	few	TRBJ1-1	-	TGTGCCAGCAGTTACGCCAGGGGAGCGGACACTGAAGCTTTCTTT	CASSYARGADTEAFF
TRBV5-1	-	TRBJ2-7	-	TGCGCCAGCGTCAAAGGTCCAGGCTCCTACGAGCAGTACTTC	CASVKGPGSYEQYF
TRBV6-1	-	TRBJ2-2	-	TGTGCCATCTCCGGTACAGACACCGGGGAGCTGTTTTTT	CAISGTDTGELFF